What follows describes a single T cell receptor beta chain. The data were produced by immunoSEQ multiplex PCR, yet TCRdb's version contains in-frame clones alone and is incomplete. The sample includes about 17,000 clones, 83% of them seen just once. The source of the sample is a study of T cells in localized non-small cell lung cancer. J gave up 5 bases and V 4 bases, and 7 bases lay outside the gene matches. This CDR3 is built from 15 residues. Germline assignment: CDR1 KGHSH and CDR2 LQKENI. Material: peripheral blood, obtained before any cancer treatment. The chain joins TRBV18 to TRBJ2-1, with 8 positions matching TRBD1. This TCR was recovered from an older male donor with stage III lung adenocarcinoma. For the CDR3, the DNA is TGTGCCAGCTCACTCGGACAGGGAGGCCACAATGAGCAGTTCTTC. Amino acids: CASSLGQGGHNEQFF.